This T cell receptor beta chain was retrieved from a study of vaccination effects on CD4 cells after COVID-19. Study results and caveats: Researchers reported few convalescent patients and no early post-infection timepoints in the study. The post-vaccine spike-reactive clones of convalescents showed a predominance of new vaccine-induced clones.

On roughly day 10 of culture, CD4+ T cells were separated out. Infection dated between March and December 2020, before the Alpha, Beta and Delta variants reached the United States. All participants had two doses of either the BNT162b2 or mRNA-1273 vaccine. The J segment lost 8 bases and the V segment lost 2 bases, leaving 9 bases of the junction unmatched. The CDR3 contains 16 residues. CDR1 ENHRY and CDR2 SYGVKD come from the germline V gene. Comments on this clone: Antigen unknown.

Data came from immunoSEQ multiplex PCR; TCRdb stores just in-frame clones and leaves some out. The data contain tens of thousands of clones, 74% of them singletons. The TCR sequence derives from a human donor who had a prior SARS-CoV-2 infection. The input for sequencing was CD4+ T cells from PBMCs cultured without peptide, taken after COVID-19 vaccination. The V gene is TRBV10-3, the J gene TRBJ2-3, with 11 bases identical to TRBD2. The CDR3 nucleotides read TGTGCCATCAGTGAGGATAGCGGGGGGGGACGAGGTACGCAGTATTTT. This sequence encodes CAISEDSGGGRGTQYF.